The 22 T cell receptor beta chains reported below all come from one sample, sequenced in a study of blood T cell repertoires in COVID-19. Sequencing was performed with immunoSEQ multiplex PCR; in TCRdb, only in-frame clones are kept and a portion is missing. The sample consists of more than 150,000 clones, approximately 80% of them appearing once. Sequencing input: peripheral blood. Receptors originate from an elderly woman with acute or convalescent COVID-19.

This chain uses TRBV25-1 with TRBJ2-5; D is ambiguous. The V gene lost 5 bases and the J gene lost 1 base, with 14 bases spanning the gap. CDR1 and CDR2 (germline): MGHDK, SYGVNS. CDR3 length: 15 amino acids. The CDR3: CASSSWAGRQETQYF. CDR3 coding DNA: TGTGCCAGCAGTTCGTGGGCAGGTCGCCAAGAGACCCAGTACTTC.

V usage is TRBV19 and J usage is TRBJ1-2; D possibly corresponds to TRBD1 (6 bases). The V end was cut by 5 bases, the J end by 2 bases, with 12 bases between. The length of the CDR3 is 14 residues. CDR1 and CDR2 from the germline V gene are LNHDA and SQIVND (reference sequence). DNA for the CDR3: TGTGCCAGTAGTGTACAGGGTTGGAACTATGGCTACACCTTC. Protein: CASSVQGWNYGYTF.

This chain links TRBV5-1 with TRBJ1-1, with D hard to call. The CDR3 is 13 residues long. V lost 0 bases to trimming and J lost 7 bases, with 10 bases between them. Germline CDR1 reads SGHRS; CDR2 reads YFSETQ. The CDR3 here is CASSLAPTGEAFF. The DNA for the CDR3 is TGCGCCAGCAGCTTGGCTCCGACGGGTGAAGCTTTCTTT.

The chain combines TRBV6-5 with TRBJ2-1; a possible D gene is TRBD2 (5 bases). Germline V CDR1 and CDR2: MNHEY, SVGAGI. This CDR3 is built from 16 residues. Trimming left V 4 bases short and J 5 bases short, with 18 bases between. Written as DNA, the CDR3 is TGTGCCAGCAGTTTTGAACCGGGAAGAGGGAACAATGAGCAGTTCTTC. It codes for CASSFEPGRGNNEQFF.

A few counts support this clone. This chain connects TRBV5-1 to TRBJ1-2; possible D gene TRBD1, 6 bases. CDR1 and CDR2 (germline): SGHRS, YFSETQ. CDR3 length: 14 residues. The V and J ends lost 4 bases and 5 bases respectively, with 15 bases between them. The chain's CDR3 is CASSPLGQRYGYTF. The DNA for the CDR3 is TGCGCCAGCAGCCCCCTTGGACAGCGGTATGGCTACACCTTC.

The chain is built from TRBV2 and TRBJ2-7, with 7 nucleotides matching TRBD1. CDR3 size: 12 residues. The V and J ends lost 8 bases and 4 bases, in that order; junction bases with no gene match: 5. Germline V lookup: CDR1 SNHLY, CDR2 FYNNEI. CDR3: CASSGDSYEQYF. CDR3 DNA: TGTGCCAGCTCCGGGGACAGTTACGAGCAGTACTTC. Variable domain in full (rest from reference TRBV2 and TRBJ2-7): EPEVTQTPSHQVTQMGQEVILRCVPISNHLYFYWYRQILGQKVEFLVSFYNNEISEKSEIFDDQFSVERPDGSNFTLKIRSTKLEDSAMYFCASSGDSYEQYFGPGTRLTVT.

The CDR3 DNA follows: TGCGCCAGCAGCTTTTCCCTAGCGGGATACAATGAGCAGTTCTTC. As protein: CASSFSLAGYNEQFF. The chain couples TRBV5-1 to TRBJ2-1; TRBD2 matches 9 bases. The CDR3 spans 15 residues. Per the germline V gene, CDR1 is SGHRS and CDR2 is YFSETQ. Trimming cost V 2 bases and J 4 bases; bases outside gene matches: 4. The whole variable domain, filled in from reference TRBV5-1 and TRBJ2-1, reads KAGVTQTPRYLIKTRGQQVTLSCSPISGHRSVSWYQQTPGQGLQFLFEYFSETQRNKGNFPGRFSGRQFSNSRSEMNVSTLELGDSALYLCASSFSLAGYNEQFFGPGTRLTVL.

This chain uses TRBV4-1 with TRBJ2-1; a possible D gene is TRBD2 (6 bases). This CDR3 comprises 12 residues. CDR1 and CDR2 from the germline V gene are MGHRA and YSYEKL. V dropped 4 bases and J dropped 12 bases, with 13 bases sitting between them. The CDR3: CASSPPWGVQFF. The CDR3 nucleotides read TGCGCCAGCAGCCCCCCGTGGGGGGTGCAGTTCTTC.

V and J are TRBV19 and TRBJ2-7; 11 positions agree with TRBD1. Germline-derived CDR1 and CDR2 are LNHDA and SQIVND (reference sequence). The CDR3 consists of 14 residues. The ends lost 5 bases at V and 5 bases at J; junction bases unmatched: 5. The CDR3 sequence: CASSAGTGGNEQYF. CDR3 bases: TGTGCCAGTAGTGCAGGGACAGGGGGAAACGAGCAGTACTTC.

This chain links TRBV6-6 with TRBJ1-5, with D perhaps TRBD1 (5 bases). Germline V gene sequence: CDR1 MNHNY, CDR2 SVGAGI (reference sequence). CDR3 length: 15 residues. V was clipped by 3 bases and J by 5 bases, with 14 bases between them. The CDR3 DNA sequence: TGTGCCAGCAGTTATCGCAGGGCGGGGGATCAGCCCCAGCATTTT. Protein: CASSYRRAGDQPQHF.

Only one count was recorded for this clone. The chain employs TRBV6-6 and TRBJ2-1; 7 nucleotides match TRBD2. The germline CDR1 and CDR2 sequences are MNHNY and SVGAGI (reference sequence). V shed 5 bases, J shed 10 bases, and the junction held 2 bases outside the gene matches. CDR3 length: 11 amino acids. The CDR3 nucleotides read TGTGCCAGCAGTGAGACTAGCGAGCAGTTCTTC. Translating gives CASSETSEQFF.

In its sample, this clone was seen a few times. The chain's CDR3 is CASRKRQGAGNTEAFF. The CDR3, as DNA: TGTGCCAGTAGAAAACGACAGGGGGCGGGGAACACTGAAGCTTTCTTT. This chain links TRBV19 with TRBJ1-1, with 10 positions matching TRBD1. The CDR3 runs to 16 residues. Germline V gene sequence: CDR1 LNHDA, CDR2 SQIVND (reference sequence). Trimming cost V 6 bases and J 1 base; bases outside gene matches: 8.

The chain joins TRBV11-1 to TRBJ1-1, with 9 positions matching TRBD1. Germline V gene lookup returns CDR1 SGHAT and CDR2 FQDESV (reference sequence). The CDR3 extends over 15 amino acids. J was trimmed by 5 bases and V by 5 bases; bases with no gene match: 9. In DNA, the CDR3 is TGTGCCAGCAGCGCAGAACAGGGGGCGCAGACTGAAGCTTTCTTT. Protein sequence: CASSAEQGAQTEAFF.

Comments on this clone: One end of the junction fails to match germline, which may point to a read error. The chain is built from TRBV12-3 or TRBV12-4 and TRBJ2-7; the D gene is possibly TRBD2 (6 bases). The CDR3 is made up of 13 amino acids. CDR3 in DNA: TGTGCCAGCAGTCCAAACCGGAGGGTTGGACCTGAATTC. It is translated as CASSPNRRVGPEF.

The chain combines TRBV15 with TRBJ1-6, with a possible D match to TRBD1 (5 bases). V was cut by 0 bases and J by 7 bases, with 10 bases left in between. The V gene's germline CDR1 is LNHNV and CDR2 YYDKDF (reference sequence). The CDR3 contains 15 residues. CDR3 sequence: CATSREGGWNSPLHF. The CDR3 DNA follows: TGTGCCACCAGCAGAGAGGGGGGGTGGAATTCACCCCTCCACTTT.

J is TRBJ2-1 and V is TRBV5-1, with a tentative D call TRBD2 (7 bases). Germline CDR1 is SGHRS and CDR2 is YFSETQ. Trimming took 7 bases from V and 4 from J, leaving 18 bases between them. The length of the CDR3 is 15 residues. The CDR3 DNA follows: TGCGCCAGCGCCAGGGGCGGGGAGGGATACAATGAGCAGTTCTTC. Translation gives CASARGGEGYNEQFF.

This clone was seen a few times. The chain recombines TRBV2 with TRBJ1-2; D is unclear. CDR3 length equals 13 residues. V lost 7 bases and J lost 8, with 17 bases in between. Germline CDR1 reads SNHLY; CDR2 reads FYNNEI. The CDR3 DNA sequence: TGTGCCAGCAAGCGGTCATTTGTGCGGGGCTACACCTTC. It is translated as CASKRSFVRGYTF.

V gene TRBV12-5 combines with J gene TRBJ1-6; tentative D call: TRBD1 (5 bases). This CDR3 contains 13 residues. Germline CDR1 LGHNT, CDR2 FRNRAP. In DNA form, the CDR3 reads TGTGCCTTGCTGCTACCGGGGGGATCACCCCTCCACTTT. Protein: CALLLPGGSPLHF.

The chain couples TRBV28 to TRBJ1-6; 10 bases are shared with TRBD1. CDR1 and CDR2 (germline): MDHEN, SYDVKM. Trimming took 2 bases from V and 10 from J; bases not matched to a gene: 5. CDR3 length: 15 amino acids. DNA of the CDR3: TGTGCCAGCAGTTTACCTGACAGGGGGCCCTCACCCCTCCACTTT. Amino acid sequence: CASSLPDRGPSPLHF.

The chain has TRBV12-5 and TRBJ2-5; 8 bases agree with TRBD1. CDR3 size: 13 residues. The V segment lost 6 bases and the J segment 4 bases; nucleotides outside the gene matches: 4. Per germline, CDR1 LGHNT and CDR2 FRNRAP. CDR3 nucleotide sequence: TGTGCTAGTGGACGAGACAGGGGAGAGACCCAGTACTTC. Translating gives CASGRDRGETQYF.

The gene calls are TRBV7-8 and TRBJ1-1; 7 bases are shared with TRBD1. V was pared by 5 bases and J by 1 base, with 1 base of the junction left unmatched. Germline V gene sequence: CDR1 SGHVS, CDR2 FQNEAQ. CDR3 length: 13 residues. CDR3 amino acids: CASSRTGNTEAFF. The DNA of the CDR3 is TGTGCCAGCAGCCGGACAGGGAACACTGAAGCTTTCTTT.

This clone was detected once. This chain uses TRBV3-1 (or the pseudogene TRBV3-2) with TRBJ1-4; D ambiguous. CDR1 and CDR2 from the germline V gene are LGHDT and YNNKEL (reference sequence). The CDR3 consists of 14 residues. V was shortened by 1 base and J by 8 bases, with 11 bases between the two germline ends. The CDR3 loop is CASSQGAGDEKLFF. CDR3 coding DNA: TGTGCCAGCAGCCAAGGAGCGGGAGACGAAAAACTGTTTTTT.